This paragraph reports one T cell receptor beta chain. Its specificity is unknown. The record originates from a study of monozygotic twins with inflammatory bowel disease. Each donor gave about 2.7 ml of peripheral blood. Study-level findings and limits: Relative to healthy twins, IBD patients had fewer clonotypes in common with others, a gap that was especially apparent with disease activity.

CDR1 SEHNR and CDR2 FQNEAQ come from the germline V gene (reference sequence). The CDR3 totals 14 residues. Per TCR library, 3500 ng of total RNA was used. Across eight separate reactions for each sample, cDNA was made. TCRdb reworked the 5' RACE reads into one entry per CDR3 protein, no DNA. The sample's table shows hundreds of thousands of distinct CDR3 sequences. This clonotype was obtained from a human donor with ulcerative colitis or Crohn's disease, or a healthy co-twin of an affected twin (not recorded which). The chain couples TRBV7-9 to TRBJ2-1. Sequencing was carried out using blood. The CDR3 reads CASSLADGINEQFF.